These T cell receptor beta chains were read from a single sample in a study of PD-1 blockade in classical Hodgkin lymphoma. Here immunoSEQ multiplex PCR was the method, and the copy in TCRdb shows in-frame clones only, minus some. This table has about 58,000 clones, about 91% appearing once. Here the sequenced sample was peripheral blood mononuclear cells (PBMCs), taken before the second cycle of nivolumab. The receptor source for this set is a human donor with classical Hodgkin lymphoma. The CDR3 runs from the conserved cysteine through the conserved F or W. The D gene is left open where the match is weak. Clone size is stated in some rows and not others, as once, few, many or a class when expanded.

clone_size d_call j_call v_call cdr3_aa cdr3_nt
. . TRBJ2-3 TRBV9 CASSVEGGRGAGTDTQYF TGTGCCAGCAGCGTAGAAGGGGGTCGGGGGGCCGGGACAGATACGCAGTATTTT
few TRBD1 TRBJ2-7 TRBV30 CAWSVLPGTGGKWQYF TGTGCCTGGAGTGTCCTCCCCGGGACAGGGGGCAAATGGCAGTACTTC
. . TRBJ1-5 TRBV2 CASRRGGQPQHF TGTGCCAGCAGGAGGGGGGGACAGCCCCAGCATTTT
once . TRBJ2-2 TRBV27 CATGTPNTGELFF TGTGCCACCGGGACACCGAACACCGGGGAGCTGTTTTTT
. TRBD1 TRBJ2-7 TRBV6-6 CASLEQGAWEQYF TGTGCCAGCCTCGAACAGGGGGCGTGGGAGCAGTACTTC
once TRBD1 TRBJ2-1 TRBV10-3 CATEGADNEQFF TGTGCCACCGAGGGGGCAGACAATGAGCAGTTCTTC
. TRBD1 TRBJ1-1 TRBV28 CASSPPSQGDEAFF TGTGCCAGCAGTCCACCGAGCCAGGGGGATGAAGCTTTCTTT
. TRBD1 TRBJ2-7 TRBV4-1 CASSHTDRYSYEQYF TGCGCCAGCAGCCATACGGACAGGTATTCCTACGAGCAGTACTTC
. . TRBJ2-7 TRBV27 CASSLSRPLGYEQYF TGTGCCAGCAGTTTATCCCGACCGTTGGGTTACGAGCAGTACTTC
few . TRBJ2-7 TRBV7-9 CASSPDTYEQYF TGTGCCAGCAGCCCGGACACGTACGAGCAGTACTTC
. TRBD2 TRBJ2-7 TRBV5-1 CASSAGLAGAFAYEQYF TGCGCCAGCAGCGCGGGACTAGCGGGGGCCTTCGCCTACGAGCAGTACTTC
. . TRBJ1-4 TRBV2 CASSDGGATNEKLFF TGTGCCAGCAGTGACGGGGGAGCAACTAATGAAAAACTGTTTTTT
. . TRBJ2-1 TRBV6-6 CASSYDPHQVPITFF TGTGCCAGCAGTTACGACCCTCATCAGGTCCCTATTACGTTCTTC
. . TRBJ1-1 TRBV5-4 CASGRGGTGEAFF TGTGCCAGTGGGCGGGGGGGGACCGGAGAAGCTTTCTTT
. TRBD1 TRBJ2-2 TRBV4-3 CASSQGTTGLRGELFF TGCGCCAGCAGCCAAGGGACGACAGGGTTGCGAGGGGAGCTGTTTTTT
. . TRBJ2-4 TRBV6-6 CASGQSSAKNIQYF TGTGCCAGCGGCCAGTCATCAGCCAAAAACATTCAGTACTTC
. . TRBJ2-1 TRBV7-9 CASSSSNHNEQFF TGTGCCAGCAGCTCGTCTAATCACAATGAGCAGTTCTTC
. TRBD2 TRBJ2-7 TRBV10-3 CAIKTSGEPYEQYF TGTGCCATCAAGACTAGCGGCGAGCCCTACGAGCAGTACTTC
. . TRBJ2-7 TRBV18 CASFTARDSLEQYF TGTGCCAGCTTCACAGCCCGGGACTCCCTCGAGCAGTACTTC
. TRBD1 TRBJ1-2 TRBV5-8 CASSWSGQGNGYTF TGTGCCAGCAGCTGGTCGGGACAGGGGAATGGCTACACCTTC
. . TRBJ2-1 TRBV25-1 CASQGGEQFF TGTGCCAGCCAAGGCGGTGAGCAGTTCTTC
. TRBD2 TRBJ2-3 TRBV19 CASSRLAGGLGTDTQYF TGTGCCAGTAGCAGGCTAGCGGGGGGGCTAGGCACAGATACGCAGTATTTT
. TRBD2 TRBJ2-3 TRBV7-8 CASSLIGGAGVTDTQYF TGTGCCAGCAGCTTAATCGGGGGGGCGGGAGTGACAGATACGCAGTATTTT
. . TRBJ1-1 TRBV2 CASYGLLSFMNTEAFF TGTGCCAGCTATGGACTGTTGTCCTTCATGAACACTGAAGCTTTCTTT
. . TRBJ1-5 TRBV27 CASSPSNPVPQHF TGTGCCAGCAGTCCCAGTAATCCCGTGCCCCAGCATTTT
few TRBD2 TRBJ2-1 TRBV5-6 CASSTRGAFWQFF TGTGCCAGCAGCACGCGGGGGGCATTCTGGCAGTTCTTC
once TRBD1 TRBJ1-1 TRBV27 CASSTGTVNTEAFF TGTGCCAGTTCGACCGGGACAGTGAACACTGAAGCTTTCTTT
. TRBD1 TRBJ1-2 TRBV5-6 CASSFDRGGGYTF TGTGCCAGCAGCTTCGACAGGGGAGGTGGCTACACCTTC
. . TRBJ2-3 TRBV4-3 CASSQASSGDTQYF TGCGCCAGCAGCCAAGCTAGCTCTGGGGATACGCAGTATTTT
. . TRBJ2-7 TRBV6-5 CASSYSGYKPYEQYF TGTGCCAGCAGTTACTCGGGATACAAGCCCTACGAGCAGTACTTC
. . TRBJ2-2 TRBV19 CASSIARAANTGELFF TGTGCCAGTAGTATTGCCCGAGCGGCGAACACCGGGGAGCTGTTTTTT
. . TRBJ1-1 TRBV7-2 CASSREGVVNTEAFF TGTGCCAGCAGCCGCGAGGGGGTTGTGAACACTGAAGCTTTCTTT
. . TRBJ2-3 TRBV9 CASSVGGTADTQYF TGTGCCAGCAGCGTAGGGGGGACGGCAGATACGCAGTATTTT
. . TRBJ2-3 TRBV27 CASSLPPGASTDTQYF TGTGCCAGCAGTCTTCCTCCGGGGGCTAGCACAGATACGCAGTATTTT
. . TRBJ1-4 TRBV5-6 CASSSKMGINEKLFF TGTGCCAGCAGCTCAAAGATGGGGATTAATGAAAAACTGTTTTTT
. . TRBJ2-7 TRBV27 CASSFMGSSYEQYF TGTGCCAGCAGTTTCATGGGGAGCTCCTACGAGCAGTACTTC
. . TRBJ1-1 TRBV19 CASSIFRHEEAFF TGTGCCAGTAGTATATTCCGGCATGAAGAAGCTTTCTTT
. . TRBJ2-3 TRBV7-8 CASSSPSTDTQYF TGTGCCAGCAGCTCCCCCAGCACAGATACGCAGTATTTT
. . TRBJ1-5 TRBV2 CASTGTEKNQPQHF TGTGCCAGCACTGGCACAGAAAAAAATCAGCCCCAGCATTTT
. TRBD2 TRBJ2-7 TRBV2 CASSQTSGSGYEQYF TGTGCCAGCAGCCAAACTAGCGGGAGCGGGTACGAGCAGTACTTC
. . TRBJ1-1 TRBV15 CATSGRESLNTEAFF TGTGCCACCAGCGGTCGTGAATCTCTGAACACTGAAGCTTTCTTT
. . TRBJ2-3 TRBV9 CASSPTGTGVDTQYF TGTGCCAGCAGCCCAACCGGGACTGGCGTAGATACGCAGTATTTT